This TCR beta chain was sequenced during a study of graft-versus-host responses after intestinal transplantation. About this clone: Its matching antigen is unknown.

Trimming took 2 bases from V and 6 from J; bases not matched to a gene: 10. CDR3 length: 16 residues. Germline CDR1 MNHEY, CDR2 SVGAGI. Study results and caveats: GvH clones appeared in recipient marrow, some first in ileum or blood.

Method: immunoSEQ multiplex PCR; TCRdb's copy keeps in-frame clones and lacks some. The table shows under 100,000 clones, with roughly 90% occurring only once. The receptor comes from a human patient who received an intestinal transplant, so some T cells may come from the graft donor. This material consisted of PBMCs, taken roughly 410 days after intestinal transplant. The J gene is TRBJ1-2, the V gene TRBV6-5; 9 bases agree with TRBD1. The CDR3 sequence is CASSYTSGQGSDGYTF. As DNA, the CDR3 is TGTGCCAGCAGTTACACATCTGGACAGGGGTCGGATGGCTACACCTTC.